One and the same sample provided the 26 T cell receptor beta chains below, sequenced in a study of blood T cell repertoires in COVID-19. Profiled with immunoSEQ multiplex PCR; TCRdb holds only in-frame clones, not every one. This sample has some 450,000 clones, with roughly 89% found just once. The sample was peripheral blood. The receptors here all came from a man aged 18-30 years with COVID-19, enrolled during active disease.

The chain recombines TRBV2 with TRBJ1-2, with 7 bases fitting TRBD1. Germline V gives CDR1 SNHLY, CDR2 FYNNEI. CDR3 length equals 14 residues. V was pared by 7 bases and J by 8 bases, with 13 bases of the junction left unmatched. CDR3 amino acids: CASTRETGTEGYTF. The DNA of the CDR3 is TGTGCCAGCACCAGGGAGACAGGGACGGAGGGCTACACCTTC.

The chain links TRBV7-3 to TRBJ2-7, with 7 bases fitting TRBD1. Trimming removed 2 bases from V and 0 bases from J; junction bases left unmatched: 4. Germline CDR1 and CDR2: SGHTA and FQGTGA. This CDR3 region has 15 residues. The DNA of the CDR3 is TGTGCCAGCAGCTTAGGACAGGAACCCTCCTACGAGCAGTACTTC. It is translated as CASSLGQEPSYEQYF.

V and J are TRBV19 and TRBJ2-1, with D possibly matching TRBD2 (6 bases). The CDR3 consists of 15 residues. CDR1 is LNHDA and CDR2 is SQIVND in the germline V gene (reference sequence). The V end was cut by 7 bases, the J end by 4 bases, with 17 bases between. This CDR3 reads CASMGGVGLYNEQFF. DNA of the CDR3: TGTGCCAGTATGGGGGGAGTAGGCTTATACAATGAGCAGTTCTTC.

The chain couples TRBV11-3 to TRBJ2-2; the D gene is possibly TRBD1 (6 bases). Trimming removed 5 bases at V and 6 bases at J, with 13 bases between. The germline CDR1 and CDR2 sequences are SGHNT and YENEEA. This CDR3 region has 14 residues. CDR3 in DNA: TGTGCCAGCAGCGGGCAGGGGATCGCCGGGGAGCTGTTTTTT. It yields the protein CASSGQGIAGELFF.

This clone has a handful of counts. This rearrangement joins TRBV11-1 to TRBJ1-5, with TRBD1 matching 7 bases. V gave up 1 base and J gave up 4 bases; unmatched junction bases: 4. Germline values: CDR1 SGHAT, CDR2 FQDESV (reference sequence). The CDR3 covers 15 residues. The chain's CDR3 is CASSLVNRGNQPQHF. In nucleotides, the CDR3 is TGTGCCAGCAGCTTAGTAAACAGGGGTAATCAGCCCCAGCATTTT.

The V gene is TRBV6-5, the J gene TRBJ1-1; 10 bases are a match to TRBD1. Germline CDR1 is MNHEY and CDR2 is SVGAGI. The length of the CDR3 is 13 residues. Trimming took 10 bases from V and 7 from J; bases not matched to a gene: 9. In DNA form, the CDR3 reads TGTGCCACCTCGCGACAGGGGGCGGGTGAAGCTTTCTTT. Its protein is CATSRQGAGEAFF.

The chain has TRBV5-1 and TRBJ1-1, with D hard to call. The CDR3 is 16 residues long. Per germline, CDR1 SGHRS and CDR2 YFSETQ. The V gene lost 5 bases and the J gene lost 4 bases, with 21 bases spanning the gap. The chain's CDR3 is CASRPPGRKGGTEAFF. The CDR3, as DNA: TGCGCCAGCAGACCACCTGGGAGAAAGGGCGGCACTGAAGCTTTCTTT.

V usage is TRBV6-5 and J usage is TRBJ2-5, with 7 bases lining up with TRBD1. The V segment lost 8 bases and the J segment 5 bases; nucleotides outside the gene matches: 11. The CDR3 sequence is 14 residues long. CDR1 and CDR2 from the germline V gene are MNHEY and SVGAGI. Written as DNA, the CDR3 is TGTGCCAGCGGTCAAAGGGGGCGCGGGGAGACCCAGTACTTC. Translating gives CASGQRGRGETQYF.

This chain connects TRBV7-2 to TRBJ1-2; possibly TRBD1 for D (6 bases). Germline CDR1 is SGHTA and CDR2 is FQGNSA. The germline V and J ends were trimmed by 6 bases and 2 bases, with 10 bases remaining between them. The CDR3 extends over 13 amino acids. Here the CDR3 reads CASSGGRNYGYTF. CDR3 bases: TGTGCCAGCAGTGGGGGCAGAAACTATGGCTACACCTTC.

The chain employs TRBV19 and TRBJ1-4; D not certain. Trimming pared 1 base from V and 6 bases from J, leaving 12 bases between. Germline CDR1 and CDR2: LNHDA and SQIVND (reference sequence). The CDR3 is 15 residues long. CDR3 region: CASSIAGSLDEKLFF. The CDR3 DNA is TGTGCCAGTAGTATAGCAGGCAGCCTGGATGAAAAACTGTTTTTT.

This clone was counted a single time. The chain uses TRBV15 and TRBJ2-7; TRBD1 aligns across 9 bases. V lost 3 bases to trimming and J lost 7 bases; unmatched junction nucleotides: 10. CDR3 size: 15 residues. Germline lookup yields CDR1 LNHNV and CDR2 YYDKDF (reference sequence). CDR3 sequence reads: CATSSPVTGGGEQYF. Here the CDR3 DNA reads TGTGCCACCAGCAGTCCTGTGACAGGGGGAGGGGAGCAGTACTTC.

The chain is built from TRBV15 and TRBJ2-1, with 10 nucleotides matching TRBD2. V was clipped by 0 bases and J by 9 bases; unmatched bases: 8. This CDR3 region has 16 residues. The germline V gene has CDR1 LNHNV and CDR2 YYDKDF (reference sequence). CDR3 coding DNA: TGTGCCACCAGCAGAGATTCCCTAGCGGGAGACCGTGAGCAGTTCTTC. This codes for CATSRDSLAGDREQFF.

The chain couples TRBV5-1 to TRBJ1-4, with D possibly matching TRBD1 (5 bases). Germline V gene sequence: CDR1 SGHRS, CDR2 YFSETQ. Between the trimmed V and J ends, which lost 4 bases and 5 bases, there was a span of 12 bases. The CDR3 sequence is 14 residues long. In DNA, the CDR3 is TGCGCCAGCAGCCTGGGACCGGGAAATGAAAAACTGTTTTTT. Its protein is CASSLGPGNEKLFF.

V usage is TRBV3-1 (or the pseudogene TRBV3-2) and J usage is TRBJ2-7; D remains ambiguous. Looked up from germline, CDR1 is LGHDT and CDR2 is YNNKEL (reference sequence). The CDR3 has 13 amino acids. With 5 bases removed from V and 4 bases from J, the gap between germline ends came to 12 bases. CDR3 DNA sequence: TGTGCCAGCAGCTTGGGTCCCGGGTACGAGCAGTACTTC. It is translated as CASSLGPGYEQYF.

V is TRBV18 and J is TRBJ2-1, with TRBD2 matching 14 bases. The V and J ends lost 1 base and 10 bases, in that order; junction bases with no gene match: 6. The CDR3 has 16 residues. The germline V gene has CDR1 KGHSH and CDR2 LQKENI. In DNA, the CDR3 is TGTGCCAGCTCACCACGGGGACTAGCGGGAGTAGGGGAGCAGTTCTTC. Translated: CASSPRGLAGVGEQFF.

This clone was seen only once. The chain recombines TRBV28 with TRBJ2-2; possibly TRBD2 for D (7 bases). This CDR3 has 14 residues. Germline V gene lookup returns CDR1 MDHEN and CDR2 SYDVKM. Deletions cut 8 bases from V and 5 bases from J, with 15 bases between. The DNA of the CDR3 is TGTGCCAGCCTTATTGGGAGGGGGACCGGGGAGCTGTTTTTT. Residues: CASLIGRGTGELFF.

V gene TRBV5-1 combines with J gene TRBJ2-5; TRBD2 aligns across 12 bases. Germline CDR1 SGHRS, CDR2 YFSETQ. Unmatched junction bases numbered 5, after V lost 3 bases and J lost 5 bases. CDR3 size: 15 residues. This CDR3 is CASSSRLAGVETQYF. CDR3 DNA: TGCGCCAGCAGCTCTAGACTAGCGGGAGTTGAGACCCAGTACTTC.

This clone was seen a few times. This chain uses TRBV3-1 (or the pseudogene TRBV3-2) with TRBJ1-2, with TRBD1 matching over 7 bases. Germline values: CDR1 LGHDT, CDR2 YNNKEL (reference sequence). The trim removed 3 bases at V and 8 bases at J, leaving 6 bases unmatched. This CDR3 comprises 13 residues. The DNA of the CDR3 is TGTGCCAGCAGCCACGACAGGGCCCGGGGCTACACCTTC. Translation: CASSHDRARGYTF.

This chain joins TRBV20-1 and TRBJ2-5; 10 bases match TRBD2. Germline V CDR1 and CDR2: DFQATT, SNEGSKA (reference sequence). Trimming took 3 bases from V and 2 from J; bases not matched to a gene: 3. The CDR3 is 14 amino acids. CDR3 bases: TGCAGTGCTAGTTCAGCGGGGGGGCAAGAGACCCAGTACTTC. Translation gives CSASSAGGQETQYF.

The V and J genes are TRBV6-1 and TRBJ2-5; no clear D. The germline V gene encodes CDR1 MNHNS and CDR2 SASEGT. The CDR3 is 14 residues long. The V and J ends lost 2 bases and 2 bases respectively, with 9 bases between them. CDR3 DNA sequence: TGTGCCAGCAGTGAAACAGTCACACAAGAGACCCAGTACTTC. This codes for CASSETVTQETQYF.

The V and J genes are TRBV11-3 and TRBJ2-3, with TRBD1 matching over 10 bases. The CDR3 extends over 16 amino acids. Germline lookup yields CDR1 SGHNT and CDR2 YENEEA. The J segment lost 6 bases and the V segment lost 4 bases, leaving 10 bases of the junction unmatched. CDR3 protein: CASSSGVRTGGDTQYF. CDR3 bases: TGTGCCAGCAGCTCTGGTGTTAGGACAGGGGGGGATACGCAGTATTTT.

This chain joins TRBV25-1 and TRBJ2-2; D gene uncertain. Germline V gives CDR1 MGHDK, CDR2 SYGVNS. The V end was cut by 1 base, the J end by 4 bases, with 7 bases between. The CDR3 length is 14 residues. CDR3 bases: TGTGCCAGCAGTGAATCCTACCCCACCGGGGAGCTGTTTTTT. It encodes CASSESYPTGELFF.

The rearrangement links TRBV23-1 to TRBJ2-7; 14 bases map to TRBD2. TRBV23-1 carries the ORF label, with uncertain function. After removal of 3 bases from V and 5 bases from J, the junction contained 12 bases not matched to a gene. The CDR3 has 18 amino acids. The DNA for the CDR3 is TGCGCCAGCAGTCACTCCCCGGGACTAGCGGGGGTTTTCGACGAGCAGTACTTC. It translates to CASSHSPGLAGVFDEQYF.

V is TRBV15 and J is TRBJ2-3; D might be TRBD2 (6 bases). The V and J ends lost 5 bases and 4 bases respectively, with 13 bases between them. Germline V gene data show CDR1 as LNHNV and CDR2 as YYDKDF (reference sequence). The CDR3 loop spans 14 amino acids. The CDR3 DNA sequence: TGTGCCACCAGCCCTCGACAGCGGGCAGATACGCAGTATTTT. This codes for CATSPRQRADTQYF. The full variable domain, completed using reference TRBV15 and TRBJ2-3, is DAMVIQNPRYQVTQFGKPVTLSCSQTLNHNVMYWYQQKSSQAPKLLFHYYDKDFNNEADTPDNFQSRRPNTSFCFLDIRSPGLGDTAMYLCATSPRQRADTQYFGPGTRLTVL.

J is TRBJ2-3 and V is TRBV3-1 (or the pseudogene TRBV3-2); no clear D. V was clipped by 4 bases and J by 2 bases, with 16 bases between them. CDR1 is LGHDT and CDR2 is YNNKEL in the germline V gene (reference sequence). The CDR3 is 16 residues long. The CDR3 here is CASSLYLNAATDTQYF. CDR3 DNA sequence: TGTGCCAGCAGCCTCTATTTGAACGCGGCCACAGATACGCAGTATTTT.

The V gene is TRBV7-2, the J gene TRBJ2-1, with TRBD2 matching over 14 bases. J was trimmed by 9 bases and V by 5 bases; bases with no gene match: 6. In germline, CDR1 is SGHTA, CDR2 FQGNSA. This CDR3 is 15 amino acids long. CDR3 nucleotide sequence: TGTGCCAGCAGCAAAGGGACTAGCGGGGGTTCTGAGCAGTTCTTC. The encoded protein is CASSKGTSGGSEQFF. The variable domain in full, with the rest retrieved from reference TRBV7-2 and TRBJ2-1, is GAGVSQSPSNKVTEKGKDVELRCDPISGHTALYWYRQSLGQGLEFLIYFQGNSAPDKSGLPSDRFSAERTGGSVSTLTIQRTQQEDSAVYLCASSKGTSGGSEQFFGPGTRLTVL.